Described below is a single T cell receptor beta chain sequence and its context. The data derive from a study of blood T cell repertoires in COVID-19. For the study at large: Samples of COVID-19 (acute and convalescent) were obtained from the United States, Italy and Spain. PBMCs, B-cell-depleted T cells, or T cells were the source of the cDNA or gDNA that made up the material.

As originally analysed: Reference gene primer amplification yielded estimated nucleated cell counts. The table came from immunoSEQ multiplex PCR; TCRdb's copy has only in-frame clones and leaves some out. V and J calls plus clone size are reproduced from that table; the DNA served to infer D and trimming. The sample carries some 700,000 clones, 75% to 90% recorded once. The CDR3 spans 13 residues. CDR1 is LNHDA and CDR2 is SQIVND in the germline V gene (reference sequence). The ends were cut back, 5 bases at V and 6 bases at J, with 13 bases in the middle. This chain uses TRBV19 with TRBJ1-2, with D unclear. The TCR originated in a woman between 18 and 29 years old with acute or convalescent COVID-19. The specimen sequenced was peripheral blood. The CDR3 DNA follows: TGTGCCAGTAGTCTGCGACAAGCCAATGGCTACACCTTC. The encoded protein is CASSLRQANGYTF.